This entry concerns a single T cell receptor beta chain. Other nucleotide sequences in the sample specify the same CDR3. Autologous stem cell transplantation was followed by relapse in every patient, and brentuximab vedotin exposure varied. Some clones are missing from TCRdb's copy, which holds only in-frame ones; the method was immunoSEQ multiplex PCR. The repertoire holds 90,000 to 95,000 clones, roughly nine tenths seen once, with approximately 11% in the top ten. These data are taken from a study of PD-1 blockade in classical Hodgkin lymphoma. Study-level information: Every 2 weeks, patients had 3 mg/kg nivolumab intravenously.

Sequenced material: peripheral blood mononuclear cells (PBMCs), taken before the second cycle of nivolumab. The sequence came from a human donor with classical Hodgkin lymphoma.

The chain's CDR3 is CASSLVQNTEAFF. CDR3 coding DNA: TGTGCCAGCAGTTTAGTACAGAACACTGAAGCTTTCTTT. The chain employs TRBV27 and TRBJ1-1; D call uncertain. The CDR3 has 13 residues. V was clipped by 2 bases and J by 1 base, with 5 bases between them. The germline gives CDR1 MNHEY, CDR2 SMNVEV (reference sequence).